This T cell receptor beta chain was captured by sequencing in a study of graft-versus-host responses after intestinal transplantation. Study context: Each recipient received a multivisceral, liver-intestinal, or isolated intestinal graft. All recipients got anti-thymocyte globulin induction, then tacrolimus and steroids for roughly three years.

TCRdb keeps only in-frame clones here, not all; method: immunoSEQ multiplex PCR. The data show about 110,000 clones, about 92% seen once. A note on this clone: What it binds is unknown.

The CDR3 has 13 amino acids. After removal of 10 bases from V and 1 base from J, the junction contained 6 bases not matched to a gene. Per germline, CDR1 ENHRY and CDR2 SYGVKD. The sequence derives from a human donor who was the organ donor for an intestinal transplant. The gene calls are TRBV10-3 and TRBJ1-1; 7 nucleotides line up with TRBD1. Sample: unstimulated CD4+ T cells sorted from spleen or lymph node cells, taken before transplant. The CDR3 reads CATGGVTNTEAFF. The CDR3 DNA is TGTGCCACAGGGGGTGTTACGAACACTGAAGCTTTCTTT.